The subject of this entry is one T cell receptor (beta chain). These data come from a study of graft-versus-host responses after intestinal transplantation. Here immunoSEQ multiplex PCR was the method, and the copy in TCRdb shows in-frame clones only, minus some. The table records around 21,000 clones, around 35% of them present only once. The authors plated some 200,000 CFSE-labeled responder cells with some 200,000 irradiated, violet-dye-labeled stimulator cells. Points from the study as a whole: HvG clone declines early post-transplant were associated with peak circulating GvH levels.

Per germline, CDR1 MDHEN and CDR2 SYDVKM. The CDR3 is made up of 13 amino acids. Trimming removed 6 bases from V and 4 bases from J; junction bases left unmatched: 5. The source of this sequence is a human patient who was an organ donor for intestinal transplantation. The sample in question was alloreactive CD4+ T cells from a mixed lymphocyte reaction culture, obtained before transplantation. Subset indicated: CFSE-low proliferating T cells sorted from roughly six-day pre-transplant mixed lymphocyte reaction (GvH or HvG direction). The V gene is TRBV28, the J gene TRBJ1-1; 7 bases are a match to TRBD1. CDR3 residues: CASRPTGTTEAFF. The CDR3 DNA is TGTGCCAGCAGACCGACAGGGACCACTGAAGCTTTCTTT.